This T cell receptor beta chain was recovered during a study of T-cell reconstitution after alpha-beta-depleted transplantation in children. Unique molecular identifiers were incorporated into the prepared TCRbeta library. TCRdb re-analysed the PCR reads in MiXCR, keeping a single row per CDR3 protein. The sample has 170,000 or so distinct CDR3 sequences, less than 8% seen once. This clonotype was picked up many times. The receptor's source is a human donor who donated a stem cell graft to a child with Wiskott-Aldrich syndrome. The sample here was PBMCs from the stem cell graft donor, taken from the stem cell graft.

The DNA for the CDR3 is TGCAGTGCTAGGGCCAGGAACTCCTACGAGCAGTACTTC. Its protein product is CSARARNSYEQYF. The chain links TRBV20-1 to TRBJ2-7; D is uncertain. CDR3 size: 13 residues. V was shortened by 3 bases and J by 0 bases, with 9 bases between the two germline ends. Germline CDR1 reads DFQATT; CDR2 reads SNEGSKA (reference sequence).